A selection of T cell receptor beta chains follows, all from one sample in a study of brain T cells in children with intractable seizures. Profiling relied on immunoSEQ multiplex PCR, and the TCRdb table lists in-frame clones only, not all of them. Of 88,000 or so clones in the sample, under 95% are singletons; the top ten hold around 24%. Sample: peripheral blood, taken at surgery. The receptors were gathered from a girl aged 2-15 years with Rasmussen encephalitis and intractable seizures. Both conserved end residues are part of each CDR3. A D gene is named only where the DNA matches it firmly. Where a row states a size, it is once, few, many or the class of an expanded clone; other rows omit it.

d_gene	v_gene	j_gene	abundance	CDR3aa	CDR3nt
TRBD1	TRBV2	TRBJ2-7	.	CASSETGIISEQYF	TGTGCCAGCAGTGAGACAGGGATTATTAGCGAGCAGTACTTC
.	TRBV25-1	TRBJ1-1	.	CASSEAGTPEAFF	TGTGCCAGCAGTGAAGCGGGGACCCCTGAAGCTTTCTTT
TRBD2	TRBV3-1/TRBV3-2	TRBJ2-7	.	CASSQELGTTAYEQYF	TGTGCCAGCAGCCAAGAGTTGGGGACTACCGCCTACGAGCAGTACTTC
TRBD2	TRBV11-2	TRBJ2-5	.	CASSFSGGAETQYF	TGTGCCAGCAGCTTTAGCGGGGGGGCGGAGACCCAGTACTTC
TRBD1	TRBV14	TRBJ2-3	.	CASSLNTGGPDTQYF	TGTGCCAGCAGCCTTAATACAGGGGGCCCAGATACGCAGTATTTT
.	TRBV7-8	TRBJ1-4	.	CASSREGRGSEKLFF	TGTGCCAGCAGCAGGGAAGGTCGGGGGAGTGAAAAACTGTTTTTT
.	TRBV27	TRBJ2-7	.	CASSLSAGGTYEQYF	TGTGCCAGCAGTTTATCGGCAGGGGGGACCTACGAGCAGTACTTC
.	TRBV19	TRBJ1-1	.	CASRVMVGGTEAFF	TGTGCCAGTAGGGTGATGGTAGGGGGAACTGAAGCTTTCTTT
.	TRBV6-1	TRBJ1-6	.	CASSEYGSPLHF	TGTGCCAGCAGTGAATATGGGTCACCCCTCCACTTT
.	TRBV18	TRBJ2-1	.	CASSPLSPHSSYNEQFF	TGTGCCAGCTCACCACTATCCCCACACAGCTCCTACAATGAGCAGTTCTTC
.	TRBV5-4	TRBJ1-1	once	CASSLGGKNTEAFF	TGTGCCAGCAGCTTGGGGGGGAAGAACACTGAAGCTTTCTTT
.	TRBV7-6	TRBJ2-5	.	CASSLGGAVGETQYF	TGTGCCAGCAGCTTAGGCGGGGCTGTTGGGGAGACCCAGTACTTC
.	TRBV18	TRBJ1-5	.	CASSRAAGTQYQPQHF	TGTGCCAGCTCACGAGCTGCCGGGACACAGTATCAGCCCCAGCATTTT
TRBD2	TRBV7-9	TRBJ2-7	.	CASSPGGAVSRTLSYEQYF	TGTGCCAGCAGCCCCGGGGGGGCGGTATCCCGTACCCTCTCCTACGAGCAGTACTTC
TRBD1	TRBV19	TRBJ1-5	once	CASTTGQGLLNQPQHF	TGTGCCAGTACTACTGGACAGGGACTACTCAATCAGCCCCAGCATTTT
.	TRBV5-5	TRBJ2-2	.	CASSLGLRGRLNPNTGELFF	TGTGCCAGCAGCTTGGGCTTGCGGGGGCGCCTTAATCCGAACACCGGGGAGCTGTTTTTT
.	TRBV28	TRBJ1-1	.	CASSSLQGKWTEAFF	TGTGCCAGCAGTTCCTTACAGGGAAAATGGACTGAAGCTTTCTTT
TRBD1	TRBV7-9	TRBJ1-1	.	CASSPRTGRAEAFF	TGTGCCAGCAGCCCCCGGACAGGGAGGGCTGAAGCTTTCTTT
.	TRBV5-4	TRBJ2-6	.	CASSWGIGANVLTF	TGTGCCAGCAGCTGGGGGATAGGGGCCAACGTCCTGACTTTC
.	TRBV27	TRBJ2-1	once	CASSLWGPTISYNEQFF	TGTGCCAGCAGTTTATGGGGACCGACGATTTCCTACAATGAGCAGTTCTTC
.	TRBV9	TRBJ2-7	.	CASSVGFIAASYEQYF	TGTGCCAGCAGCGTAGGCTTCATAGCGGCCTCCTACGAGCAGTACTTC
.	TRBV5-6	TRBJ2-1	once	CASSLYAAYNEQFF	TGTGCCAGCAGCTTGTACGCTGCCTACAATGAGCAGTTCTTC
.	TRBV5-1	TRBJ1-3	.	CASSPNLSGNTIYF	TGCGCCAGCAGCCCAAACCTATCTGGAAACACCATATATTTT
.	TRBV6-5	TRBJ1-4	.	CASSYSSNEKLFF	TGTGCCAGCAGTTACTCAAGTAATGAAAAACTGTTTTTT
TRBD2	TRBV19	TRBJ2-5	.	CASQPTSVSLYQETQYF	TGTGCCAGCCAACCGACTAGCGTTTCCTTGTACCAAGAGACCCAGTACTTC
TRBD1	TRBV30	TRBJ2-7	.	CAWSEDRGHEQYF	TGTGCCTGGAGTGAGGACAGGGGCCACGAGCAGTACTTC
.	TRBV6-5	TRBJ1-2	.	CASTVGAGVGGYTF	TGTGCCAGCACGGTTGGGGCAGGGGTTGGTGGCTACACCTTC
.	TRBV29-1	TRBJ1-1	.	CSVDSLLAFF	TGCAGCGTTGATAGCCTCCTCGCTTTCTTT
.	TRBV5-8	TRBJ1-2	.	CASSLSTRYTF	TGTGCCAGCAGCTTGTCTACTCGCTACACCTTC
.	TRBV3-1/TRBV3-2	TRBJ1-1	.	CASSLRDRNTEAFF	TGTGCCAGCAGCCTACGAGACAGGAACACTGAAGCTTTCTTT
TRBD1	TRBV4-2	TRBJ1-2	once	CASSPRQGGYTF	TGTGCCAGCAGCCCTCGACAGGGTGGCTACACCTTC
TRBD1	TRBV7-9	TRBJ2-5	.	CASTIRDRGQETQYF	TGTGCCAGCACCATTCGGGACAGGGGCCAAGAGACCCAGTACTTC
.	TRBV13	TRBJ1-1	.	CASSFGGAGTEAFF	TGTGCCAGCAGCTTCGGGGGGGCAGGCACTGAAGCTTTCTTT
TRBD1	TRBV19	TRBJ1-2	.	CASTARGLDGYTF	TGTGCCAGTACTGCAAGGGGGCTTGATGGCTACACCTTC
.	TRBV7-9	TRBJ2-1	.	CASSKPRAPGHEQFF	TGTGCCAGCAGCAAGCCCCGGGCCCCGGGGCATGAGCAGTTCTTC
TRBD1	TRBV6-4	TRBJ2-2	.	CASSDSWDRGSTGELFF	TGTGCCAGCAGTGACTCGTGGGACAGGGGGAGCACCGGGGAGCTGTTTTTT
TRBD1	TRBV3-1/TRBV3-2	TRBJ1-2	.	CASSQVGVDRADGYTF	TGTGCCAGCAGCCAAGTTGGGGTTGACAGGGCGGACGGCTACACCTTC
.	TRBV2	TRBJ1-5	.	CASRGDWNQPQHF	TGTGCCAGCAGAGGGGATTGGAATCAGCCCCAGCATTTT
.	TRBV28	TRBJ1-5	.	CASSLRRSDDQPQHF	TGTGCCAGCAGTTTGAGGCGATCGGACGATCAGCCCCAGCATTTT
.	TRBV6-1	TRBJ2-3	once	CASSAGGARDTDTQYF	TGTGCCAGCAGTGCCGGGGGAGCCAGGGACACAGATACGCAGTATTTT